This TCR beta chain was documented in a study of T cell responses to AZD1222 COVID-19 vaccine. Whole-study findings and limits: Epitopes outside B.1.351 and B.1.1.7 mutated regions reportedly drew nearly half of spike TCRs.

Trimming took off 1 base at V and 7 bases at J, with 16 bases between the two ends. Germline-derived CDR1 and CDR2 are MNHNS and SASEGT. The CDR3 contains 16 residues. The protocol was immunoSEQ multiplex PCR, while the TCRdb copy is restricted to in-frame clones and leaves out a portion. Here the sample spans approximately 56,000 clones, over 75% being singletons. As for this clone: The antigen remains unidentified.

The TCR sequence derives from an adult in good health. The input for sequencing was peripheral blood, taken on day 0 of AZD1222 vaccination. The rearrangement uses TRBV6-1 and TRBJ1-4; tentatively, D is TRBD1 (6 bases). CDR3 in amino acids: CASSEVRWGLGEKLFF. The CDR3 coding sequence is TGTGCCAGCAGTGAAGTTCGTTGGGGGCTGGGTGAAAAACTGTTTTTT.